Listed here is a single TCR beta chain. Its antigen is undetermined. The data were obtained in a study of PD-L1 blockade in urothelial cancer. Overall study context: Every 3 weeks, patients received intravenous atezolizumab 1,200 mg, beginning 2014. Analyzed time points were 3 weeks (second dose) and 6 weeks after therapy began. Study-wide results and limits: Expansion of tumor-associated blood clones at 3 weeks was greater in durable-benefit patients.

Produced via immunoSEQ multiplex PCR; TCRdb's table is partial and in-frame only. The sample comprises 85,000 to 130,000 clones, about 90% of which are singletons, and just over 0.9% rests with the top ten. The germline V gene has CDR1 MRHNA and CDR2 SNTAGT. The CDR3 totals 13 residues. V lost 5 bases, J lost 4 bases, and 4 bases stayed unmatched. Specimen: PBMCs, collected around atezolizumab (anti-PD-L1) treatment. The source of this sequence is a woman older than 75 with urothelial cancer. The chain employs TRBV6-4 and TRBJ2-5; TRBD1 matches at 7 bases. In DNA, the CDR3 is TGTGCCAGCAGTTCCAACAGGGGAGAGACCCAGTACTTC. It translates to CASSSNRGETQYF.